These 28 T cell receptor beta chains were sequenced from one sample in a study of neoadjuvant nivolumab and ipilimumab in lung cancer. Produced via immunoSEQ multiplex PCR; TCRdb's table is partial and in-frame only. The sample has approximately 40,000 clones, roughly nine tenths seen once. The material sequenced was peripheral blood, taken before neoadjuvant nivolumab, alone or with ipilimumab. Every receptor here comes from an adult with non-small cell lung cancer.

The chain is built from TRBV14 and TRBJ2-5; D is undetermined. Trimming pared 0 bases from V and 1 base from J, leaving 6 bases between. Germline V gives CDR1 SGHDN, CDR2 FVKESK. The CDR3 consists of 14 residues. CDR3 loop: CASSQDLSQETQYF. The CDR3 DNA sequence: TGTGCCAGCAGCCAAGATCTAAGCCAAGAGACCCAGTACTTC. Full variable domain (outside the CDR3, taken from reference TRBV14 and TRBJ2-5): EAGVTQFPSHSVIEKGQTVTLRCDPISGHDNLYWYRRVMGKEIKFLLHFVKESKQDESGMPNNRFLAERTGGTYSTLKVQPAELEDSGVYFCASSQDLSQETQYFGPGTRLLVL.

This chain uses TRBV11-2 with TRBJ1-3; a possible D gene is TRBD1 (5 bases). This CDR3 is 14 amino acids long. Per the germline V gene, CDR1 is SGHAT and CDR2 is FQNNGV. V was clipped by 7 bases and J by 2 bases, with 12 bases between them. CDR3 region: CASTVPGAGNTIYF. CDR3 sequence (DNA): TGTGCCAGCACCGTTCCGGGGGCTGGAAACACCATATATTTT.

The genes are TRBV18 and TRBJ1-2, with TRBD1 as a possible D gene (5 bases). The germline CDR1 and CDR2 sequences are KGHSH and LQKENI. V lost 3 bases and J 4 bases, leaving 18 bases between the germline ends. The CDR3 is made up of 16 amino acids. CDR3 DNA sequence: TGTGCCAGCTCACCGGGGACGGCGGAGGCGTCCTATGGCTACACCTTC. Translating it yields CASSPGTAEASYGYTF.

The chain has TRBV7-8 and TRBJ1-2; tentative D call: TRBD1 (5 bases). The ends were cut back, 2 bases at V and 5 bases at J, with 12 bases in the middle. This CDR3 spans 14 amino acids. Germline assignment: CDR1 SGHVS and CDR2 FQNEAQ. The chain's CDR3 is CASSLSGPQYGYTF. CDR3 sequence (DNA): TGTGCCAGCAGCTTATCAGGGCCGCAATATGGCTACACCTTC.

The J gene is TRBJ1-2, the V gene TRBV30; TRBD1 agrees at 10 bases. This CDR3 comprises 12 residues. Unmatched junction bases numbered 3, after V lost 3 bases and J lost 8 bases. Per the germline V gene, CDR1 is GTSNPN and CDR2 is SVGIG (reference sequence). CDR3 region: CAWRDRGYGYTF. The CDR3 DNA sequence: TGTGCCTGGAGGGACAGGGGGTACGGCTACACCTTC.

This clone was seen only a few times. The CDR3 DNA sequence: TGTGCCAGCAGTTACTCCGGGACTAGCGGTTCAGATACGCAGTATTTT. Amino acid sequence: CASSYSGTSGSDTQYF. The J gene is TRBJ2-3, the V gene TRBV6-5; 11 nucleotides agree with TRBD2. This CDR3 region has 16 residues. Germline V gene data show CDR1 as MNHEY and CDR2 as SVGAGI. The V gene end was trimmed by 0 bases and the J gene end by 4 bases; junction bases not matched to a gene: 3.

The rearrangement uses TRBV6-6 and TRBJ2-3; no firm D call. CDR3 length: 14 amino acids. Germline assignment: CDR1 MNHNY and CDR2 SVGAGI (reference sequence). V was cut by 5 bases and J by 4 bases, with 13 bases left in between. The CDR3 nucleotides are TGTGCCAGCAGTCCCGGGCGCGAGTCAGATACGCAGTATTTT. Protein: CASSPGRESDTQYF.

The chain carries TRBV11-2 and TRBJ2-3; 10 nucleotides match TRBD1. Trimming removed 7 bases from V and 3 bases from J; junction bases left unmatched: 7. This CDR3 has 15 residues. Germline CDR1 reads SGHAT; CDR2 reads FQNNGV. CDR3 protein: CASTMTGGATDTQYF. CDR3 DNA: TGTGCCAGCACCATGACAGGGGGCGCAACAGATACGCAGTATTTT.

This rearrangement joins TRBV7-8 to TRBJ1-3; 8 bases map to TRBD1. Germline V gene lookup returns CDR1 SGHVS and CDR2 FQNEAQ. V lost 5 bases, J lost 4 bases, and 10 bases stayed unmatched. The CDR3 consists of 16 residues. As DNA, the CDR3 is TGTGCCAGCAGCCGAACCCCACGGGACAGGGGAAACACCATATATTTT. It yields the protein CASSRTPRDRGNTIYF. The whole variable domain, filled in from reference TRBV7-8 and TRBJ1-3, reads GAGVSQSPRYKVAKRGQDVALRCDPISGHVSLFWYQQALGQGPEFLTYFQNEAQLDKSGLPSDRFFAERPEGSVSTLKIQRTQQEDSAVYLCASSRTPRDRGNTIYFGEGSWLTVV.

This chain connects TRBV14 to TRBJ2-3; TRBD2 matches 10 bases. Looked up from germline, CDR1 is SGHDN and CDR2 is FVKESK. The V and J ends lost 3 bases and 7 bases, in that order; junction bases with no gene match: 7. The CDR3 consists of 15 residues. The CDR3 DNA reads TGTGCCAGCAGCCAGGACCTAGCGGGAGATCATACGCAGTATTTT. As protein: CASSQDLAGDHTQYF.

This chain connects TRBV7-2 to TRBJ1-1; D is unresolved. CDR3 size: 11 residues. Germline V CDR1 and CDR2: SGHTA, FQGNSA. V dropped 6 bases and J dropped 6 bases, with 8 bases sitting between them. The CDR3 nucleotides read TGTGCCAGCAGGGGAGGTTCTGAAGCTTTCTTT. Translation: CASRGGSEAFF.

This sequence joins TRBV2 and TRBJ2-7; D gene uncertain. Germline V CDR1 and CDR2: SNHLY, FYNNEI. This CDR3 is built from 12 residues. V was trimmed by 5 bases and J by 3 bases, leaving 8 bases between them. The CDR3 spells CASSFTSYEQYF. The CDR3 DNA follows: TGTGCCAGCAGTTTTACGAGCTACGAGCAGTACTTC.

The chain couples TRBV4-1 to TRBJ1-1; TRBD1 agrees at 8 bases. The trim removed 4 bases at V and 3 bases at J, leaving 4 bases unmatched. The CDR3 has 14 amino acids. Germline CDR1 MGHRA, CDR2 YSYEKL. The CDR3: CASSPSDRDTEAFF. In DNA, the CDR3 is TGCGCCAGCAGCCCCTCGGACAGGGACACTGAAGCTTTCTTT.

This chain uses TRBV6-5 with TRBJ2-7; no clear D. In germline, CDR1 is MNHEY, CDR2 SVGAGI. The CDR3 length is 15 residues. V lost 0 bases and J 2 bases, leaving 11 bases between the germline ends. The CDR3 sequence: CASSYSFSNTYEQYF. In nucleotides, the CDR3 is TGTGCCAGCAGTTACTCCTTCTCAAACACCTACGAGCAGTACTTC.

This clone was detected only once. V usage is TRBV19 and J usage is TRBJ2-1; D is perhaps TRBD1 (5 bases). From germline, CDR1 is LNHDA and CDR2 SQIVND (reference sequence). V lost 10 bases to trimming and J lost 4 bases, with 26 bases between them. The CDR3 is 17 amino acids. The CDR3 reads CATLPPAGSKGYNEQFF. The CDR3 DNA is TGTGCCACTCTACCACCTGCAGGGTCCAAAGGGTACAATGAGCAGTTCTTC. The full variable domain, completed using reference TRBV19 and TRBJ2-1, is DGGITQSPKYLFRKEGQNVTLSCEQNLNHDAMYWYRQDPGQGLRLIYYSQIVNDFQKGDIAEGYSVSREKKESFPLTVTSAQKNPTAFYLCATLPPAGSKGYNEQFFGPGTRLTVL.

V is TRBV7-9 and J is TRBJ1-2; D unresolved. Trimming removed 4 bases at V and 2 bases at J, with 14 bases between. CDR1 is SEHNR, CDR2 FQNEAQ, per germline (reference sequence). The CDR3 spans 15 residues. CDR3 protein: CASSSGTLPNYGYTF. CDR3 nucleotide sequence: TGTGCCAGCAGCTCCGGTACTCTCCCCAACTATGGCTACACCTTC. Based on the CDR3 plus reference TRBV7-9 and TRBJ1-2, the full variable domain is DTGVSQNPRHKITKRGQNVTFRCDPISEHNRLYWYRQTLGQGPEFLTYFQNEAQLEKSRLLSDRFSAERPKGSFSTLEIQRTEQGDSAMYLCASSSGTLPNYGYTFGSGTRLTVV.

Here the CDR3 DNA reads TGTGCCAGCGGCGCCCCAGGCGAGCAGTACTTC. Amino acid sequence: CASGAPGEQYF. The chain combines TRBV5-4 with TRBJ2-7; D is unclear. The CDR3 consists of 11 residues. Looked up from germline, CDR1 is SGHNT and CDR2 is YYREEE (reference sequence). The V gene lost 7 bases and the J gene lost 6 bases, with 11 bases spanning the gap.

Of note for this clone: Different DNA sequences within this sample yield the same CDR3. The chain recombines TRBV9 with TRBJ1-2; D is ambiguous. Germline CDR1 SGDLS, CDR2 YYNGEE. V lost 0 bases to trimming and J lost 0 bases, with 3 bases between them. The CDR3 totals 13 residues. CDR3 DNA sequence: TGTGCCAGCAGCGTAGGTCCTAACTATGGCTACACCTTC. Amino acid sequence: CASSVGPNYGYTF.

This clone was seen more than once but under ten times. The V gene is TRBV6-5, the J gene TRBJ2-7; 11 nucleotides line up with TRBD2. CDR1 is MNHEY, CDR2 SVGAGI, per germline. The CDR3 covers 15 residues. Unmatched junction bases numbered 7, after V lost 2 bases and J lost 7 bases. The CDR3 bases are TGTGCCAGCAGTTACGGTCCTAGCGGGAGGTGGGAGCAGTACTTC. Its protein product is CASSYGPSGRWEQYF.

This clone was observed a single time. The gene calls are TRBV5-8 and TRBJ2-2, with 10 positions matching TRBD2. The length of the CDR3 is 16 residues. CDR1 and CDR2 from the germline V gene are SGHTS and YDEGEE. The J segment lost 6 bases and the V segment lost 2 bases, leaving 7 bases of the junction unmatched. The CDR3 protein is CASSFTSGRAAGELFF. The CDR3, as DNA: TGTGCCAGCAGCTTTACGAGCGGGAGGGCCGCCGGGGAGCTGTTTTTT.

The CDR3 spells CASSPTGGETQYF. CDR3 nucleotides: TGTGCCAGCAGTCCGACAGGGGGAGAGACCCAGTACTTC. The rearrangement joins TRBV5-6 to TRBJ2-5; 9 positions agree with TRBD1. The V and J ends lost 5 bases and 4 bases, in that order; junction bases with no gene match: 3. The CDR3 totals 13 residues. Germline-derived CDR1 and CDR2 are SGHDT and YYEEEE.

The rearrangement uses TRBV5-4 and TRBJ2-1; a weak D match, TRBD2 (6 bases). With 4 bases removed from V and 7 bases from J, the gap between germline ends came to 15 bases. Germline CDR1 is SGHNT and CDR2 is YYREEE (reference sequence). The length of the CDR3 is 14 residues. The CDR3 sequence: CASSPRDWMNEQFF. The DNA of the CDR3 is TGTGCCAGCAGCCCCCGGGACTGGATGAATGAGCAGTTCTTC.

The chain joins TRBV6-1 to TRBJ1-5; possible D gene TRBD1, 6 bases. CDR3 length: 14 amino acids. V was shortened by 7 bases and J by 0 bases, with 10 bases between the two germline ends. From germline, CDR1 is MNHNS and CDR2 SASEGT. The CDR3 region has the DNA TGTGCCAGCAACCGCAGGGGTAGCAATCAGCCCCAGCATTTT. It yields the protein CASNRRGSNQPQHF.

The chain has TRBV18 and TRBJ2-4, with 11 bases matching TRBD1. CDR1 and CDR2 (germline): KGHSH, LQKENI. The length of the CDR3 is 18 residues. The J segment lost 8 bases and the V segment lost 3 bases, leaving 15 bases of the junction unmatched. CDR3 sequence reads: CASSPYLPGQGDVDIQYF. The CDR3 region has the DNA TGTGCCAGCTCACCGTACTTACCGGGACAGGGGGACGTTGACATTCAGTACTTC.

This clone showed up just once. The rearrangement joins TRBV2 to TRBJ1-1; 7 nucleotides align to TRBD1. The V segment lost 4 bases and the J segment 0 bases; nucleotides outside the gene matches: 14. Germline V lookup: CDR1 SNHLY, CDR2 FYNNEI. This CDR3 comprises 18 residues. In DNA form, the CDR3 reads TGTGCCAGCAGTGTCCCCTTACAGGGGATGGGGTTGAACACTGAAGCTTTCTTT. Residues: CASSVPLQGMGLNTEAFF.

V gene TRBV5-4 combines with J gene TRBJ2-7; D is unresolved. The ends were cut back, 0 bases at V and 3 bases at J, with 7 bases in the middle. CDR1 and CDR2 from the germline V gene are SGHNT and YYREEE (reference sequence). This CDR3 is 13 amino acids long. The DNA for the CDR3 is TGTGCCAGCAGCTTGGGACGGTACTACGAGCAGTACTTC. Its translation: CASSLGRYYEQYF.

The V gene is TRBV18, the J gene TRBJ2-1; TRBD2 is a possible D gene (5 bases). Looked up from germline, CDR1 is KGHSH and CDR2 is LQKENI. The V end lost 4 bases, the J end lost 2 bases, and 15 bases lay between the germline ends. The CDR3 runs to 16 residues. This CDR3 is CASSRLRENPYNEQFF. The CDR3 region has the DNA TGTGCCAGCTCACGATTAAGGGAGAATCCCTACAATGAGCAGTTCTTC.

The J gene is TRBJ1-2, the V gene TRBV2; a weak D match, TRBD1 (5 bases). V was pared by 0 bases and J by 7 bases, with 12 bases between. CDR1 is SNHLY and CDR2 is FYNNEI in the germline V gene. CDR3 length equals 14 residues. For the CDR3, the DNA is TGTGCCAGCAGTGAAGCGCCGGGGGTCGGTGGCTACACCTTC. It translates to CASSEAPGVGGYTF.